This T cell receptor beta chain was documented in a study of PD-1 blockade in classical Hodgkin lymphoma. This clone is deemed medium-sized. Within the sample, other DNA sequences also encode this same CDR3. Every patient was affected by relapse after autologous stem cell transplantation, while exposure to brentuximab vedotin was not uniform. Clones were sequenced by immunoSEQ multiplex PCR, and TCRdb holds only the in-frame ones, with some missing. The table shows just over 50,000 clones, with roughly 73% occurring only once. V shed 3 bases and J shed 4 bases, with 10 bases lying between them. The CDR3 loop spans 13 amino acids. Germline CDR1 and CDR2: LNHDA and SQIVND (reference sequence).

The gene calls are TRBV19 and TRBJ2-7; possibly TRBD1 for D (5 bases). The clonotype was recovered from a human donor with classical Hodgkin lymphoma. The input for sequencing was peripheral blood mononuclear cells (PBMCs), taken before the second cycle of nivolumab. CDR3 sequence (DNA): TGTGCCAGTAGTATCTCCAGGGCTTACGAGCAGTACTTC. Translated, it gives CASSISRAYEQYF. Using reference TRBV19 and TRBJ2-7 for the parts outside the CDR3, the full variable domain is DGGITQSPKYLFRKEGQNVTLSCEQNLNHDAMYWYRQDPGQGLRLIYYSQIVNDFQKGDIAEGYSVSREKKESFPLTVTSAQKNPTAFYLCASSISRAYEQYFGPGTRLTVT.